What follows are 21 T cell receptor beta chains derived from one specimen sequenced in a study of blood T cell repertoires in COVID-19. The data were produced by immunoSEQ multiplex PCR, yet TCRdb's version contains in-frame clones alone and is incomplete. The sample shows 250,000 or so clones, 84% of them seen only once. The sample was peripheral blood. All receptors derive from a woman in her thirties or forties who had recovered from COVID-19.

The gene calls are TRBV10-3 and TRBJ1-1; 10 positions agree with TRBD1. The junction had 17 bases not matched to a gene; V was cut back by 10 bases and J by 6 bases. The CDR3 is 16 residues long. Germline CDR1 and CDR2: ENHRY and SYGVKD. The CDR3: CATQTGTGVISAEAFF. The CDR3 coding sequence is TGTGCCACCCAGACCGGGACAGGGGTAATTTCCGCTGAAGCTTTCTTT.

The V call is TRBV28, the J call TRBJ2-5, with D perhaps TRBD2 (6 bases). This CDR3 region has 13 residues. The germline V and J ends were trimmed by 6 bases and 2 bases, with 10 bases remaining between them. Germline-derived CDR1 and CDR2 are MDHEN and SYDVKM. Here the CDR3 DNA reads TGTGCCAGCAGGATCGGACTACAAGAGACCCAGTACTTC. Its translation: CASRIGLQETQYF.

Remarks on this clone: Its ends do not fully match the called genes, so a read error is possible. This sequence joins TRBV2 and TRBJ1-5; D unclear. Germline values: CDR1 SNHLY, CDR2 FYNNEI. The CDR3 consists of 15 residues. The CDR3: CATQERETSDQPQHF. DNA of the CDR3: TGTGCCACCCAGGAGAGGGAGACTAGCGATCAGCCCCAGCATTTT.

The CDR3 DNA reads as TGTGCCAGCAGCTCTACAAGACTACCTAACACCGGGGAGCTGTTTTTT. Translated, it gives CASSSTRLPNTGELFF. This chain joins TRBV5-5 and TRBJ2-2; weak D call: TRBD2 (5 bases). Germline CDR1 reads SGHKS; CDR2 reads YYEKEE (reference sequence). This CDR3 contains 16 residues. The V gene lost 3 bases and the J gene lost 2 bases, with 14 bases spanning the gap.

The V gene is TRBV7-2, the J gene TRBJ1-6, with D perhaps matching TRBD1 (6 bases). Germline-derived CDR1 and CDR2 are SGHTA and FQGNSA. CDR3 length: 15 residues. V lost 5 bases to trimming and J lost 5 bases, with 13 bases between them. Written as DNA, the CDR3 is TGTGCCAGCAGCCTAAACCAGGGGAATAATTCACCCCTCCACTTT. The encoded protein is CASSLNQGNNSPLHF.

J is TRBJ2-2 and V is TRBV6-4; 8 nucleotides match TRBD1. Germline CDR1 and CDR2: MRHNA and SNTAGT. This CDR3 spans 14 amino acids. V was clipped by 10 bases and J by 4 bases; unmatched bases: 8. CDR3 in amino acids: CATQTDRGTGELFF. The CDR3 DNA follows: TGTGCCACGCAAACCGACAGGGGCACCGGGGAGCTGTTTTTT.

The chain has TRBV7-9 and TRBJ1-6; D possibly corresponds to TRBD1 (6 bases). Trimming removed 1 base from V and 10 bases from J, with 14 bases in between. The CDR3 covers 15 residues. The germline CDR1 and CDR2 sequences are SEHNR and FQNEAQ (reference sequence). The CDR3 protein is CASSLGWGHDSPLHF. DNA for the CDR3: TGTGCCAGCAGCTTAGGGTGGGGGCACGACTCACCCCTCCACTTT.

The chain uses TRBV9 and TRBJ2-5; maybe TRBD1 (5 bases). The CDR3 is 14 residues long. The germline V and J ends were trimmed by 4 bases and 1 base, with 11 bases remaining between them. Germline CDR1 reads SGDLS; CDR2 reads YYNGEE. The CDR3 sequence is CASSMTDSQETQYF. In DNA, the CDR3 is TGTGCCAGCAGCATGACAGACTCCCAAGAGACCCAGTACTTC.

This chain joins TRBV24-1 and TRBJ2-7; 10 bases are a match to TRBD1. The CDR3 contains 15 residues. After removal of 4 bases from V and 5 bases from J, the junction contained 7 bases not matched to a gene. From germline, CDR1 is KGHDR and CDR2 SFDVKD. The CDR3 is CATSDPGTGDHEQYF. The CDR3 DNA reads TGTGCCACCAGTGACCCCGGGACAGGGGACCACGAGCAGTACTTC.

This clone was seen once. The chain has TRBV3-1 (or the pseudogene TRBV3-2) and TRBJ2-7, with D maybe TRBD1 (7 bases). There are 14 residues in the CDR3. The ends were cut back, 1 base at V and 6 bases at J, with 13 bases in the middle. Germline V gives CDR1 LGHDT, CDR2 YNNKEL (reference sequence). This CDR3 reads CASSQVAGGSEQYF. In DNA, the CDR3 is TGTGCCAGCAGCCAAGTGGCAGGGGGGAGCGAGCAGTACTTC.

The rearrangement uses TRBV7-2 and TRBJ2-5; D might be TRBD2 (5 bases). CDR3 length: 14 residues. Germline CDR1 and CDR2: SGHTA and FQGNSA. V lost 5 bases and J 5 bases, leaving 15 bases between the germline ends. CDR3 in DNA: TGTGCCAGCAGCCCGCCCGGGGAGAGGGAGACCCAGTACTTC. It yields the protein CASSPPGERETQYF.

This clone appeared a single time. The V gene is TRBV30, the J gene TRBJ1-3; perhaps TRBD1 as D (5 bases). This CDR3 contains 14 residues. With 4 bases removed from V and 7 bases from J, the gap between germline ends came to 17 bases. The germline V gene encodes CDR1 GTSNPN and CDR2 SVGIG (reference sequence). CDR3 sequence: CAWTPGTSLNTIYF. The CDR3 nucleotides are TGTGCCTGGACCCCAGGGACTTCTCTGAACACCATATATTTT.

The CDR3 loop is CASSQGGRGSYNEQFF. CDR3 sequence (DNA): TGTGCCAGCAGCCAAGGGGGGAGGGGGTCCTACAATGAGCAGTTCTTC. The rearrangement links TRBV4-2 to TRBJ2-1; a possible D gene is TRBD2 (7 bases). The V end lost 1 base, the J end lost 1 base, and 11 bases lay between the germline ends. Germline V gene lookup returns CDR1 LGHNA and CDR2 YNFKEQ. The CDR3 totals 16 residues.

This clone has just a few counts. The CDR3 reads CASSLGGGGNSNQPQHF. CDR3 DNA sequence: TGTGCCAGCAGCCTTGGGGGCGGGGGCAATAGCAATCAGCCCCAGCATTTT. The chain combines TRBV3-1 (or the pseudogene TRBV3-2) with TRBJ1-5; the D gene is possibly TRBD1 (6 bases). V shed 4 bases and J shed 0 bases, with 16 bases lying between them. This CDR3 comprises 17 residues. Germline V gives CDR1 LGHDT, CDR2 YNNKEL (reference sequence).

The V call is TRBV18, the J call TRBJ1-1, with D possibly being TRBD1 (5 bases). V lost 6 bases, J lost 2 bases, and 13 bases lay in between. The CDR3 covers 14 residues. Germline CDR1 is KGHSH and CDR2 is LQKENI. Written as DNA, the CDR3 is TGTGCCAGCTCTCTACAGGCGGCTAACACTGAAGCTTTCTTT. Its protein product is CASSLQAANTEAFF. Looking up the rest from reference TRBV18 and TRBJ1-1 gives the full variable domain: NAGVMQNPRHLVRRRGQEARLRCSPMKGHSHVYWYRQLPEEGLKFMVYLQKENIIDESGMPKERFSAEFPKEGPSILRIQQVVRGDSAAYFCASSLQAANTEAFFGQGTRLTVV.

V is TRBV6-6 and J is TRBJ2-7; D remains unclear. Germline CDR1 is MNHNY and CDR2 is SVGAGI (reference sequence). The V end lost 2 bases, the J end lost 7 bases, and 15 bases lay between the germline ends. The CDR3 contains 14 residues. This chain's CDR3 is CASSYGPDVWEQYF. CDR3 coding DNA: TGTGCCAGCAGTTACGGGCCGGATGTTTGGGAGCAGTACTTC.

This clone turned up a few times. This chain joins TRBV5-6 and TRBJ1-5, with TRBD1 matching 8 bases. CDR3 length: 15 residues. With V trimmed by 4 bases and J by 2 bases, 5 bases remained unmatched. Germline V CDR1 and CDR2: SGHDT, YYEEEE. As DNA, the CDR3 is TGTGCCAGCAGCGTCGGGACAGGTCGCAATCAGCCCCAGCATTTT. Translating gives CASSVGTGRNQPQHF.

V usage is TRBV27 and J usage is TRBJ2-7, with TRBD1 as a possible D gene (5 bases). The V end lost 7 bases, the J end lost 1 base, and 11 bases lay between the germline ends. This CDR3 spans 13 amino acids. Germline-derived CDR1 and CDR2 are MNHEY and SMNVEV (reference sequence). CDR3 sequence (DNA): TGTGCCAGCACAGCAGGACATTCCTACGAGCAGTACTTC. Encoded protein: CASTAGHSYEQYF.

The rearrangement uses TRBV30 and TRBJ2-3; D is possibly TRBD1 (8 bases). Trimming stripped 4 bases from V and 5 bases from J, with 13 bases between. The germline gives CDR1 GTSNPN, CDR2 SVGIG (reference sequence). The CDR3 extends over 13 amino acids. CDR3 nucleotide sequence: TGTGCCTGGAACAGGGGGGGAGGAGATACGCAGTATTTT. Encoded protein: CAWNRGGGDTQYF. Full variable domain (remainder filled in from reference TRBV30 and TRBJ2-3): SQTIHQWPATLVQPVGSPLSLECTVEGTSNPNLYWYRQAAGRGLQLLFYSVGIGQISSEVPQNLSASRPQDRQFILSSKKLLLSDSGFYLCAWNRGGGDTQYFGPGTRLTVL.

This chain links TRBV5-4 with TRBJ2-7; D might be TRBD1 (5 bases). The V gene's germline CDR1 is SGHNT and CDR2 YYREEE (reference sequence). V lost 4 bases and J lost 3, with 11 bases in between. The CDR3 loop spans 13 amino acids. The CDR3 DNA follows: TGTGCCAGCAGCATACAGACAGACTACGAGCAGTACTTC. It yields the protein CASSIQTDYEQYF. Filled out from reference TRBV5-4 and TRBJ2-7, the complete variable domain reads ETGVTQSPTHLIKTRGQQVTLRCSSQSGHNTVSWYQQALGQGPQFIFQYYREEENGRGNFPPRFSGLQFPNYSSELNVNALELDDSALYLCASSIQTDYEQYFGPGTRLTVT.

The table lists this clone with a count of one. This chain uses TRBV5-4 with TRBJ1-1, with unresolved D. The CDR3 covers 15 residues. Looked up from germline, CDR1 is SGHNT and CDR2 is YYREEE (reference sequence). Trimming pared 1 base from V and 8 bases from J, leaving 18 bases between. The CDR3 loop reads CASSLSSSPQTEAFF. The CDR3 bases are TGTGCCAGCAGCTTGTCGAGCTCTCCTCAGACAGAAGCTTTCTTT.